This T cell receptor beta chain was documented in a study of identical twins. Each CDR3 protein is one row after TCRdb ran MiXCR on the 5' RACE reads. The top ten clones hold around 1.8% of a sample with hundreds of thousands of distinct CDR3 sequences, approximately 8.3% of them seen once. This CDR3 spans 12 amino acids. Germline values: CDR1 MGHDK, CDR2 SYGVNS. The ends were cut back, 4 bases at V and 3 bases at J, with 7 bases in the middle. Many counts were recorded for this clonotype. These same data were also listed under a study on yellow fever vaccine responses in identical twins.

J is TRBJ2-7 and V is TRBV25-1; tentative D call: TRBD2 (5 bases). The sequencing sample was made of memory (CD45RO+) T cells sorted from blood. This clonotype was obtained from a woman under 30 in good health. CDR3 sequence reads: CASSADFYEQYF. The CDR3, as DNA: TGTGCCAGCAGTGCGGACTTCTACGAGCAGTACTTC.